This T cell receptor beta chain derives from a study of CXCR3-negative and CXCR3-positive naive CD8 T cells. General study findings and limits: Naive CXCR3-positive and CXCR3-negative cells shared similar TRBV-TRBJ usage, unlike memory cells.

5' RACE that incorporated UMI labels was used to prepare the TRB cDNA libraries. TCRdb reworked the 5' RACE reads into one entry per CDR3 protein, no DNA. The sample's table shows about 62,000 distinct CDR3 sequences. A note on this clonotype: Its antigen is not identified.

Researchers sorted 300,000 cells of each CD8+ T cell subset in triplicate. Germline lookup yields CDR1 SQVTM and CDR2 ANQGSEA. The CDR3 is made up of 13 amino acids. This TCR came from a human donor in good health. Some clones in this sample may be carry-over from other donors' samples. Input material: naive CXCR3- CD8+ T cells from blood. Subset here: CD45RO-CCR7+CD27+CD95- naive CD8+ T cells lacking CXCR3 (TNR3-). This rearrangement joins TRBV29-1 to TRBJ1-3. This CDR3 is CSVDEGSGNTIYF.